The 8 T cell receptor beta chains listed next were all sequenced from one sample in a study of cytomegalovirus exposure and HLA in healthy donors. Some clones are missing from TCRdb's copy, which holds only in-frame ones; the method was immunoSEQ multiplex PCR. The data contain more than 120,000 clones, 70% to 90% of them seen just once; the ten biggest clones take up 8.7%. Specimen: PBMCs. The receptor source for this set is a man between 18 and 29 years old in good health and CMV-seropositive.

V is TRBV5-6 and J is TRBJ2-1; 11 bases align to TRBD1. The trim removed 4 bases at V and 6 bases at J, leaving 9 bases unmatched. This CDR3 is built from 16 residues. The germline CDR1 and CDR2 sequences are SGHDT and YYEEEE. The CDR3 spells CASSELSGQGGNEQFF. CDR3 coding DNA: TGTGCCAGCAGCGAACTCTCGGGACAGGGGGGCAATGAGCAGTTCTTC.

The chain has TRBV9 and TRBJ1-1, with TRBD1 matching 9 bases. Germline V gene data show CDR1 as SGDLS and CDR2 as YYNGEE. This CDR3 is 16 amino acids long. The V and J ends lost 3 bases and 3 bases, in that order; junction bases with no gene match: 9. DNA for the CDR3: TGTGCCAGCAGCGCACAGGGGGCGCGTGATCACACTGAAGCTTTCTTT. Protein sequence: CASSAQGARDHTEAFF.

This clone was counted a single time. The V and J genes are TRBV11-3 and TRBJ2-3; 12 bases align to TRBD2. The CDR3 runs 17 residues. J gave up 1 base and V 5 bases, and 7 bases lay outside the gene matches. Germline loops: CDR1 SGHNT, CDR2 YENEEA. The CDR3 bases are TGTGCCAGCAGCGGGACTAGCGGGTCGCCCCGCACAGATACGCAGTATTTT. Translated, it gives CASSGTSGSPRTDTQYF.

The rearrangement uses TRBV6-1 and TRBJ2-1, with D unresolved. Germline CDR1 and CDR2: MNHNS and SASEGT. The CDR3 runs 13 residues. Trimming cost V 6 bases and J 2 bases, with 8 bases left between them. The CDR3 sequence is CASRLSTYNEQFF. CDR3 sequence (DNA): TGTGCCAGCAGGCTATCTACCTACAATGAGCAGTTCTTC.

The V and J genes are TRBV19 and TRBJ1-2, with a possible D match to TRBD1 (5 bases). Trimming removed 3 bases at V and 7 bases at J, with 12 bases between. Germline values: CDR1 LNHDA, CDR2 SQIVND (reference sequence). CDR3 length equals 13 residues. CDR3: CASSIPRVGGYTF. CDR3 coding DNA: TGTGCCAGTAGTATCCCCAGGGTTGGTGGCTACACCTTC.

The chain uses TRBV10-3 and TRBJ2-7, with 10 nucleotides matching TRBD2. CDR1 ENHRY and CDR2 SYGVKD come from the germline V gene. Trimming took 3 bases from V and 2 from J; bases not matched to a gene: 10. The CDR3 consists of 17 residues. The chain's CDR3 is CAISERPSGRGTYEQYF. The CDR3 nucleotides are TGTGCCATCAGTGAAAGGCCTAGCGGGAGAGGAACCTACGAGCAGTACTTC.

The CDR3 DNA sequence: TGTGCCAGTAGGACTTCTATGGGAGGGGTTGAAAAACTGTTTTTT. Translated: CASRTSMGGVEKLFF. J is TRBJ1-4 and V is TRBV19; tentative D call: TRBD1 (5 bases). The CDR3 is made up of 15 amino acids. Between the trimmed V and J ends, which lost 6 bases and 7 bases, there was a span of 18 bases. The germline gives CDR1 LNHDA, CDR2 SQIVND (reference sequence).

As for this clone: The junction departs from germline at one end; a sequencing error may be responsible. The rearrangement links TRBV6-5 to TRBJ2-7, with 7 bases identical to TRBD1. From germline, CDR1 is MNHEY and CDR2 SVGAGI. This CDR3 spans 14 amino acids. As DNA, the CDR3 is TGTACCAGCAGTTTTGCGACAGGGCCCTACGAGCAGTACTTC. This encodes CTSSFATGPYEQYF.